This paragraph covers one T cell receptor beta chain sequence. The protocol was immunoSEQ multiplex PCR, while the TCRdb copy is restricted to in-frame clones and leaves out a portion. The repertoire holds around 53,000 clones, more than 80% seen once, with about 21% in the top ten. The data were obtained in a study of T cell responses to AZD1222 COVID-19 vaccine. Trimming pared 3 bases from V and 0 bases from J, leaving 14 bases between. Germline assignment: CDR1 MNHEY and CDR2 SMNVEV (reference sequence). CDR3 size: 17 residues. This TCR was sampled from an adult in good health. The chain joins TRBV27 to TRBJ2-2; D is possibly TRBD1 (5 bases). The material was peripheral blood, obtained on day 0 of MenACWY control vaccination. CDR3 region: CASSFVARGTNTGELFF. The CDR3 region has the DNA TGTGCCAGCAGTTTTGTGGCTAGGGGTACGAACACCGGGGAGCTGTTTTTT.